This T cell receptor (beta chain) was sequenced during a study of blood T cell repertoires in COVID-19. Study-wide context: Collection of acute and convalescent COVID-19 samples took place in the United States, Italy and Spain. Sources were T cells, B-cell-depleted T cells, or PBMCs; the material itself was cDNA or gDNA.

This CDR3 spans 15 amino acids. Germline trimming cut 4 bases from V and 1 base from J; bases unmatched to any gene: 3. Looked up from germline, CDR1 is MNHEY and CDR2 is SVGAGI. The method was immunoSEQ multiplex PCR; TCRdb's version includes in-frame clones alone and lacks a portion of them. Altogether some 47,000 clones are present, approximately 90% being singletons, with the ten largest covering 5% to 5.5%. The rearrangement joins TRBV6-5 to TRBJ1-1; 10 bases match TRBD1. Sequenced: peripheral blood. This receptor was obtained from a man aged 70-80 years with acute or convalescent COVID-19. DNA of the CDR3: TGTGCCAGCAGTTTGACAGGGGGCAGGAACACTGAAGCTTTCTTT. Translated, it gives CASSLTGGRNTEAFF.